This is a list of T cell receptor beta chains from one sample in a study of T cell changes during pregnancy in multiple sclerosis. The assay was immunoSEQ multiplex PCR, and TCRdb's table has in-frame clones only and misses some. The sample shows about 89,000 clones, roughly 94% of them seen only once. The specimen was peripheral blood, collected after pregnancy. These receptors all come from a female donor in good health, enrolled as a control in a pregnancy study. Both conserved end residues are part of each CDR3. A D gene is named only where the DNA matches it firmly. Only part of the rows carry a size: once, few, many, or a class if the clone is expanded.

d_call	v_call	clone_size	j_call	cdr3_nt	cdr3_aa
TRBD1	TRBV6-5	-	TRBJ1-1	TGTGCCACTGCGTCCGGGACAGGCTTCACTGAAGCTTTCTTT	CATASGTGFTEAFF
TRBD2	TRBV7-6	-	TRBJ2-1	TGTGCCAGCAGCTTGTCAGGCGGGAGGGTCGAGCAGTTCTTC	CASSLSGGRVEQFF
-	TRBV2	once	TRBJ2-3	TGTGCCAGCAGTGAAGCGCGGTCTAGCGATTATACAGATACGCAGTATTTT	CASSEARSSDYTDTQYF
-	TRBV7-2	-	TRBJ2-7	TGTGCCAGCAGCTTAGGGGGGCTAGACGCGCTTTACGAGCAGTACTTC	CASSLGGLDALYEQYF
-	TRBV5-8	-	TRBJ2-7	TGTGCCAGCAGCTCAAGGACACCGACCTACGAGCAGTACTTC	CASSSRTPTYEQYF
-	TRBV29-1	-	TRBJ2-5	TGCAGCGTTGAACGGGCGGGGCCCCAGTACTTC	CSVERAGPQYF
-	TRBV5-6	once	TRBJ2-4	TGTGCCAGCAGAAAAAGAGGGGGGGCGGCCAAAAACATTCAGTACTTC	CASRKRGGAAKNIQYF
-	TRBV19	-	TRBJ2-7	TGTGCCAGTAGTATTGCTGTAACAGGGTCTCGCTACGAGCAGTACTTC	CASSIAVTGSRYEQYF
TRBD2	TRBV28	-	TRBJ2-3	TGTGCCAGCACCCAAGGACAGGGGACTAGCGGGAGCCCCAAGACAGATACGCAGTATTTT	CASTQGQGTSGSPKTDTQYF
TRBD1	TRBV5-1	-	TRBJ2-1	TGCGCCAGCAGCGAGGGACAGGGGCCCTACAATGAGCAGTTCTTC	CASSEGQGPYNEQFF
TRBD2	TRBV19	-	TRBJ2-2	TGTGCCAGTAGGTACCGTAGCGGGAGGGCCGAGTCCGGGGAGCTGTTTTTT	CASRYRSGRAESGELFF
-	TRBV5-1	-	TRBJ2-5	TGCGCCAGCAGCTTGGGGCAGCCAGGAGAGACCCAGTACTTC	CASSLGQPGETQYF
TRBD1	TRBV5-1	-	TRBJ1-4	TGCGCCAGCAGCTTGGAAGGGACAGGGGGGGATGAACTGTTTTTT	CASSLEGTGGDELFF
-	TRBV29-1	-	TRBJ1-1	TGCAGCGTTTCCGGGCCGGGGTCTGAAGCTTTCTTT	CSVSGPGSEAFF